The next 2 T cell receptor beta chains were all read from a single sample in a study of cytomegalovirus exposure and HLA in healthy donors. Primers for the PCR totalled 60 Vbeta and 13 Jbeta. Some clones are missing from TCRdb's copy, which holds only in-frame ones; the method was immunoSEQ multiplex PCR. The table includes 150,000 to 200,000 clones, more than 75% detected once. The sequencing input was PBMCs. The receptors shown here come from a woman aged 25 to 45 in good health and CMV-seropositive.

This chain uses TRBV6-5 with TRBJ1-4; a weak D match, TRBD1 (6 bases). Germline-derived CDR1 and CDR2 are MNHEY and SVGAGI. The germline V and J ends were trimmed by 0 bases and 6 bases, with 8 bases remaining between them. The CDR3 spans 14 residues. The CDR3 region has the DNA TGTGCCAGCAGTTACTCGGCAGGGGATGAAAAACTGTTTTTT. Translated: CASSYSAGDEKLFF.

V gene TRBV28 combines with J gene TRBJ1-2; D gene unclear. From germline, CDR1 is MDHEN and CDR2 SYDVKM. This CDR3 is built from 15 residues. Trimming cost V 5 bases and J 7 bases, with 20 bases left between them. The CDR3 DNA follows: TGTGCCAGCAGTCCCCTCAACCCCGGAAGAGGTGGCTACACCTTC. Its translation is CASSPLNPGRGGYTF.